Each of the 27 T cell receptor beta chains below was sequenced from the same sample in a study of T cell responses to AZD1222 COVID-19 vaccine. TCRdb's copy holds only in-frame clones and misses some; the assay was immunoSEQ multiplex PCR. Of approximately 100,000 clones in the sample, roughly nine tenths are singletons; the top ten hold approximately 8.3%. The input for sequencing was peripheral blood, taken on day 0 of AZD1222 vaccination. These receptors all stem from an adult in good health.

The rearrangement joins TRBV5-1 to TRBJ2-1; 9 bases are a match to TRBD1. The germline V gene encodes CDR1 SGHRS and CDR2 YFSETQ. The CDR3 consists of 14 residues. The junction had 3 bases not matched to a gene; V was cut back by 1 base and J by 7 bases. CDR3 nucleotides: TGCGCCAGCAGCTTGAAACAGGGGGCGAATGAGCAGTTCTTC. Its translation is CASSLKQGANEQFF. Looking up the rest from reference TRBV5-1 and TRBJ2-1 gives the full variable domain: KAGVTQTPRYLIKTRGQQVTLSCSPISGHRSVSWYQQTPGQGLQFLFEYFSETQRNKGNFPGRFSGRQFSNSRSEMNVSTLELGDSALYLCASSLKQGANEQFFGPGTRLTVL.

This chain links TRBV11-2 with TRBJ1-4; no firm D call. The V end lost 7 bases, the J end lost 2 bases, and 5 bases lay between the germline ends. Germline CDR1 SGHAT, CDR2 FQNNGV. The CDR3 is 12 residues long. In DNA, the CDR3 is TGTGCCAGCACCTATACTAATGAAAAACTGTTTTTT. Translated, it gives CASTYTNEKLFF.

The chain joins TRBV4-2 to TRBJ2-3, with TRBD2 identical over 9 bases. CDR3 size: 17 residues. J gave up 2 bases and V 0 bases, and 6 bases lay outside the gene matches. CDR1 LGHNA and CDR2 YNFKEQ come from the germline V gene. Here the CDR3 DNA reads TGTGCCAGCAGCCAAGATTGGCTAGCGGGGTACACAGATACGCAGTATTTT. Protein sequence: CASSQDWLAGYTDTQYF.

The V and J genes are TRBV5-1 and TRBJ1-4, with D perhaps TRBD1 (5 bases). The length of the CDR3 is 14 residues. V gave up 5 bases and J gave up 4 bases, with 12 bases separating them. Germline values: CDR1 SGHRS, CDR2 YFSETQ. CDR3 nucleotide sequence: TGCGCCAGCAGTAGGGACGGAGATAATGAAAAACTGTTTTTT. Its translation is CASSRDGDNEKLFF.

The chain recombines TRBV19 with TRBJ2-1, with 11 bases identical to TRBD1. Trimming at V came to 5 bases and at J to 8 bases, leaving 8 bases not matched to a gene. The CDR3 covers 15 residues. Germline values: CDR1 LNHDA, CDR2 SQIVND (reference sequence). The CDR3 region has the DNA TGTGCCAGTAGTCCCCGGGACAGGGGGTCCCATGAGCAGTTCTTC. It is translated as CASSPRDRGSHEQFF.

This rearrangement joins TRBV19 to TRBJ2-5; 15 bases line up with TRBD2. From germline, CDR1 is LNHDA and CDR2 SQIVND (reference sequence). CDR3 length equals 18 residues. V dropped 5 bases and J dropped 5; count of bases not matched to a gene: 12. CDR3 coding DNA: TGTGCCAGTAGTCCGGGGCGGACTAGCGGGAGGGCCGATGAGACCCAGTACTTC. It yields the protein CASSPGRTSGRADETQYF.

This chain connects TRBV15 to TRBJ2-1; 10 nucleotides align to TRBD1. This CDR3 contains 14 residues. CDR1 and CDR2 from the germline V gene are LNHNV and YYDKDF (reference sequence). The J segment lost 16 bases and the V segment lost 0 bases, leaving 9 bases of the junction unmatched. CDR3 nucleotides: TGTGCCACCAGCAGAGATGAGCCCGGGACAGGGGAATTCTTC. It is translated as CATSRDEPGTGEFF.

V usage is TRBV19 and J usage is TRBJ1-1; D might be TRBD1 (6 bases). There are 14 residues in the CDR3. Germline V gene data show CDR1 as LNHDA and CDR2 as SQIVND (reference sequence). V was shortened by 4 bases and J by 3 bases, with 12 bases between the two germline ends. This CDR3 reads CASSTYRDYTEAFF. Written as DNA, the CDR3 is TGTGCCAGTAGTACATACAGGGATTACACTGAAGCTTTCTTT.

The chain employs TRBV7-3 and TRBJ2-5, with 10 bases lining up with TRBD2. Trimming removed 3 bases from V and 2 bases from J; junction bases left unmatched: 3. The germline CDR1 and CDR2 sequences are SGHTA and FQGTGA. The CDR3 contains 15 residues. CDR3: CASSFGLAVQETQYF. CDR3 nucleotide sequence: TGTGCCAGCAGCTTTGGACTAGCGGTGCAAGAGACCCAGTACTTC.

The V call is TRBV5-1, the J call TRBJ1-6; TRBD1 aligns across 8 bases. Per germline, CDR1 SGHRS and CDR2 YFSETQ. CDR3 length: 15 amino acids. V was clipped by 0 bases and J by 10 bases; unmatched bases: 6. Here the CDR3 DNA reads TGCGCCAGCAGCTTGGCCGGACAGGGAAGATCACCCCTCCACTTT. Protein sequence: CASSLAGQGRSPLHF.

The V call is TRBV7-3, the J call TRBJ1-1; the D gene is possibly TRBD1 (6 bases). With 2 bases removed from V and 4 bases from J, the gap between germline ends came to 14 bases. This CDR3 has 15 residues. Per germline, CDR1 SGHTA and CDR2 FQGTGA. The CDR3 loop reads CASSLDLRGGTEAFF. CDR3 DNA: TGTGCCAGCAGCTTAGATCTCAGGGGAGGCACTGAAGCTTTCTTT.

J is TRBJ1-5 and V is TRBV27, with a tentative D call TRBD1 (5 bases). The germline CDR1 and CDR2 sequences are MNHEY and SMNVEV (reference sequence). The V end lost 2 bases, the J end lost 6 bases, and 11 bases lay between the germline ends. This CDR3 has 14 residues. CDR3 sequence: CASSLQGGSQPQHF. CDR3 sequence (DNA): TGTGCCAGCAGTTTACAGGGAGGGTCTCAGCCCCAGCATTTT.

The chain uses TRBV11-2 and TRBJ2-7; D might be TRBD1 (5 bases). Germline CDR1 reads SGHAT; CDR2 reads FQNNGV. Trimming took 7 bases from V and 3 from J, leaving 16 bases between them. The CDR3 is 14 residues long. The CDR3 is CASTLGQGYYEQYF. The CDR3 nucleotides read TGTGCCAGCACCTTGGGCCAGGGTTACTACGAGCAGTACTTC.

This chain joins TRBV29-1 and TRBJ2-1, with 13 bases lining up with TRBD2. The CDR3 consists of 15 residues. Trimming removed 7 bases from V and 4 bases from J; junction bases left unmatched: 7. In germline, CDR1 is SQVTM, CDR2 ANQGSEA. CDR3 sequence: CSAPGTSGMYNEQFF. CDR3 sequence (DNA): TGCAGCGCACCCGGGACTAGCGGGATGTACAATGAGCAGTTCTTC.

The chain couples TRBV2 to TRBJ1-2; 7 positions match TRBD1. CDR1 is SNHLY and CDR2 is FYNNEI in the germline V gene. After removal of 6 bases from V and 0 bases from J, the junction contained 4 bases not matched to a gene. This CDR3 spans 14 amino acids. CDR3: CASSRQGTNYGYTF. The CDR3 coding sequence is TGTGCCAGCAGCAGACAGGGAACTAACTATGGCTACACCTTC.

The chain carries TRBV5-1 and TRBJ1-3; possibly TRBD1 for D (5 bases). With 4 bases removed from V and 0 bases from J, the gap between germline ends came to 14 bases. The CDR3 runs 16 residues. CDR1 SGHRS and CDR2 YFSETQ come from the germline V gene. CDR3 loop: CASSPWDGHSGNTIYF. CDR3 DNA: TGCGCCAGCAGCCCATGGGACGGACACTCTGGAAACACCATATATTTT.

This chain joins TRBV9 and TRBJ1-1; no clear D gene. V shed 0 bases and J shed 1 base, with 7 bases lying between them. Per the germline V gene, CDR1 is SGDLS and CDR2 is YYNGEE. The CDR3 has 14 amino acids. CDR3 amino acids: CASSVVGQNTEAFF. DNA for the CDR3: TGTGCCAGCAGCGTAGTAGGGCAGAACACTGAAGCTTTCTTT.

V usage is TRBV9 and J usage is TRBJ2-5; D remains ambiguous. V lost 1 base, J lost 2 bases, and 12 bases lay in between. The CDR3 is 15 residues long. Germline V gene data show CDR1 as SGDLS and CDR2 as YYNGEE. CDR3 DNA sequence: TGTGCCAGCAGCGTAATCCCTAATTCTCAAGAGACCCAGTACTTC. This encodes CASSVIPNSQETQYF.

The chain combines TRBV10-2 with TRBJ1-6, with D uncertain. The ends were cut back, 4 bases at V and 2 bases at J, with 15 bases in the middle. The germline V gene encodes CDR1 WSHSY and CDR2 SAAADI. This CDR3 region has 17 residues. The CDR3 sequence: CASSVSAIEAYNSPLHF. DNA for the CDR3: TGCGCCAGCAGTGTTTCGGCCATCGAGGCCTATAATTCACCCCTCCACTTT.

CDR3 amino acids: CASSRGIVDQPQHF. The CDR3 DNA follows: TGTGCCAGCAGCCGCGGGATTGTGGATCAGCCCCAGCATTTT. The gene calls are TRBV5-6 and TRBJ1-5, with D unclear. Trimming took 4 bases from V and 5 from J, leaving 13 bases between them. Per germline, CDR1 SGHDT and CDR2 YYEEEE. The CDR3 length is 14 residues.

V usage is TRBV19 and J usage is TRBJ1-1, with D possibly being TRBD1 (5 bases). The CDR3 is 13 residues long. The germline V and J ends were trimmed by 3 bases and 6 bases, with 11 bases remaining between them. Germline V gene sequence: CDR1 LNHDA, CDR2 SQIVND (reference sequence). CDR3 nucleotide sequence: TGTGCCAGTAGTATGCGCGGGACGTCTGAAGCTTTCTTT. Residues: CASSMRGTSEAFF.

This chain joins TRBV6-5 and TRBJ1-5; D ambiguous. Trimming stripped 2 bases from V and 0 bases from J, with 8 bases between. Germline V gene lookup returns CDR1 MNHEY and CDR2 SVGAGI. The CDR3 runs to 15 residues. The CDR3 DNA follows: TGTGCCAGCAGTTACGGTGCGGATAGCAATCAGCCCCAGCATTTT. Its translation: CASSYGADSNQPQHF.

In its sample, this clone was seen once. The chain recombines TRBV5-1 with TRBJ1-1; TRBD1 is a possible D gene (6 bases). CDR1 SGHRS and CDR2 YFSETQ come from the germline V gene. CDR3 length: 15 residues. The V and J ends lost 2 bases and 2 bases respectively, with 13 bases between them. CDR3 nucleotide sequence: TGCGCCAGCAGCTTAGGGCCCAGGGGAAACACTGAAGCTTTCTTT. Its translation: CASSLGPRGNTEAFF.

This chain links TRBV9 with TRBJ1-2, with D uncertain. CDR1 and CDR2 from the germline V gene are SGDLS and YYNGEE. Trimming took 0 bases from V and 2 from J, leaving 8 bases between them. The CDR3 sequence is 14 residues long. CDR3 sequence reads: CASSVAGQNYGYTF. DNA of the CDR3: TGTGCCAGCAGCGTAGCTGGTCAGAACTATGGCTACACCTTC.

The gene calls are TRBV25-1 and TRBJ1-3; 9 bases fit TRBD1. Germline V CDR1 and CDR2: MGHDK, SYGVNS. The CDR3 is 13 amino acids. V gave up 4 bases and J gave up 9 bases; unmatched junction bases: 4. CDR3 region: CASSADRGPTIYF. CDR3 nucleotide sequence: TGTGCCAGCAGTGCGGACAGGGGCCCCACCATATATTTT.

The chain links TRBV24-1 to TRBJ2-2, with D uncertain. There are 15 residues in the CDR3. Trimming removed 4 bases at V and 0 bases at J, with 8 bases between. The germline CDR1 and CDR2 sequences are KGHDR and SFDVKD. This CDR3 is CATSDPRANTGELFF. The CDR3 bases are TGTGCCACCAGTGACCCCCGGGCGAACACCGGGGAGCTGTTTTTT.

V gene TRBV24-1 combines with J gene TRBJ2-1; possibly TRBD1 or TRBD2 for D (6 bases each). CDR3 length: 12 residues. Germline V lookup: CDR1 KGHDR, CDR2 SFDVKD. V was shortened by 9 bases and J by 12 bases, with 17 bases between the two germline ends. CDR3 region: CATDGGGPWQFF. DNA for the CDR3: TGTGCCACCGACGGAGGGGGACCGTGGCAGTTCTTC.